The 3 T cell receptor beta chains below all came from one sample that was sequenced in a study of T cell repertoires in cytomegalovirus infection. MiXCR was run by TCRdb on the reads, yielding one entry per CDR3 protein. The sample includes almost 550,000 distinct CDR3 sequences, approximately 15% of them seen just once. The sample taken for sequencing was CD8+ T cells from PBMCs. These receptors came from a human donor in good health (CMV status not recorded). Some clones in this sample may be carry-over from other donors' samples.

The V call is TRBV14, the J call TRBJ1-2; D unresolved. V lost 0 bases, J lost 4 bases, and 9 bases lay in between. The germline CDR1 and CDR2 sequences are SGHDN and FVKESK. The CDR3 contains 14 residues. The CDR3 region is CASSQDGLGYGYTF. CDR3 nucleotide sequence: TGTGCCAGCAGCCAAGACGGGCTTGGCTATGGCTACACCTTC.

The chain couples TRBV7-3 to TRBJ2-2; 13 bases map to TRBD2. From germline, CDR1 is SGHTA and CDR2 FQGTGA. V trimming: 4 bases; J trimming: 0 bases; junction bases outside the gene matches: 2. The CDR3 runs to 17 residues. CDR3 nucleotide sequence: TGTGCCAGCAGCTCGGGACTAGCGGGACCGAACACCGGGGAGCTGTTTTTT. Translating gives CASSSGLAGPNTGELFF.

The sample holds many counts of this clonotype. V and J are TRBV7-2 and TRBJ1-1, with 7 bases lining up with TRBD1. This CDR3 contains 14 residues. Germline-derived CDR1 and CDR2 are SGHTA and FQGNSA. J lost 1 base, V lost 4 bases, and 3 bases had no gene match. CDR3 bases: TGTGCCAGCAGCTCGGGACAGCCGAACACTGAAGCTTTCTTT. This codes for CASSSGQPNTEAFF.